Below, 15 T cell receptor beta chains from the same sample are listed, as sequenced in a study of shared clonotypes between healthy human individuals. Libraries were prepared by immunoSEQ multiplex PCR; TCRdb keeps only in-frame clonotypes and omits some of them. The repertoire consists of about 1.9 million clones, with roughly 95% occurring once and the leading ten covering approximately 1.7%. It was CD45RO-negative cells, positively selected for CCR7, that made up naive CD8 cells, with terminally differentiated effector memory CD45RA+ cells excluded. The sample was naive CD8+ T cells from PBMCs. The source is a man aged 18-30 years in good health. Some clones in this sample may be carry-over from other donors' samples.

The rearrangement uses TRBV28 and TRBJ1-4; weak D call: TRBD1 (6 bases). The V gene lost 4 bases and the J gene lost 0 bases, with 12 bases spanning the gap. In germline, CDR1 is MDHEN, CDR2 SYDVKM. The length of the CDR3 is 16 residues. CDR3: CASSSNRVPTNEKLFF. As DNA, the CDR3 is TGTGCCAGCAGTTCGAACAGGGTCCCAACTAATGAAAAACTGTTTTTT.

The chain is built from TRBV2 and TRBJ1-4, with D possibly TRBD1 on 5 matching bases. Germline V gene sequence: CDR1 SNHLY, CDR2 FYNNEI. The CDR3 has 15 amino acids. V was trimmed by 3 bases and J by 6 bases, leaving 14 bases between them. The CDR3 is CASSDGGSRDEKLFF. The CDR3 bases are TGTGCCAGCAGTGACGGGGGATCCCGCGATGAAAAACTGTTTTTT.

As regards this clone: Other DNA variants within this sample encode the same CDR3. The CDR3 protein is CASSLGPGYEQYF. CDR3 coding DNA: TGTGCCAGCAGCCTTGGGCCGGGCTACGAGCAGTACTTC. The rearrangement uses TRBV7-9 and TRBJ2-7; D ambiguous. CDR1 is SEHNR, CDR2 FQNEAQ, per germline (reference sequence). The CDR3 totals 13 residues. The V gene lost 5 bases and the J gene lost 3 bases, with 11 bases spanning the gap.

As for this clone: The sample holds other DNA sequences that translate to the same CDR3. The chain carries TRBV6-5 and TRBJ2-3, with 7 bases identical to TRBD2. With 2 bases clipped from V and 0 bases from J, the junction kept 2 bases outside the gene matches. Germline CDR1 and CDR2: MNHEY and SVGAGI. This CDR3 comprises 15 residues. The chain's CDR3 is CASSYLAASTDTQYF. In nucleotides, the CDR3 is TGTGCCAGCAGTTACCTAGCGGCTAGCACAGATACGCAGTATTTT.

The gene calls are TRBV5-5 and TRBJ1-5; D is unresolved. V lost 0 bases to trimming and J lost 3 bases, with 10 bases between them. The CDR3 has 15 amino acids. CDR1 is SGHKS and CDR2 is YYEKEE in the germline V gene (reference sequence). CDR3 sequence: CASSLGQSINQPQHF. CDR3 sequence (DNA): TGTGCCAGCAGCTTGGGTCAGTCCATCAATCAGCCCCAGCATTTT.

V is TRBV7-3 and J is TRBJ2-4; D ambiguous. Trimming removed 6 bases at V and 11 bases at J, with 23 bases between. This CDR3 contains 15 residues. CDR1 and CDR2 from the germline V gene are SGHTA and FQGTGA. The chain's CDR3 is CASSHSPGPNGVQYF. The CDR3, as DNA: TGTGCCAGCAGTCATTCGCCTGGTCCGAACGGCGTTCAGTACTTC.

The chain carries TRBV5-1 and TRBJ1-1, with D possibly matching TRBD1 (5 bases). The CDR3 spans 14 residues. Germline V gene sequence: CDR1 SGHRS, CDR2 YFSETQ. Between the trimmed V and J ends, which lost 4 bases and 2 bases, there was a span of 12 bases. Written as DNA, the CDR3 is TGCGCCAGCAGCCCGGACACTAGAAACACTGAAGCTTTCTTT. Translation gives CASSPDTRNTEAFF.

The rearrangement links TRBV6-5 to TRBJ2-1, with 8 bases that match TRBD2. Germline CDR1 reads MNHEY; CDR2 reads SVGAGI. The CDR3 extends over 16 amino acids. J was trimmed by 11 bases and V by 4 bases; bases with no gene match: 16. CDR3 protein: CASSSGTRRANFKQFF. Written as DNA, the CDR3 is TGTGCCAGCAGTTCCGGGACTAGAAGGGCCAATTTTAAGCAGTTCTTC.

The chain couples TRBV9 to TRBJ2-5; D is perhaps TRBD1 or TRBD2 (5 bases each). This CDR3 is built from 15 residues. Deletions cut 3 bases from V and 3 bases from J, with 15 bases between. The germline gives CDR1 SGDLS, CDR2 YYNGEE. The CDR3: CASSAPQRGKETQYF. In nucleotides, the CDR3 is TGTGCCAGCAGCGCCCCGCAGAGGGGCAAAGAGACCCAGTACTTC.

This clone was observed a single time. V and J are TRBV7-9 and TRBJ2-1; the D is unclear. Trimming cost V 5 bases and J 8 bases, with 7 bases left between them. Germline values: CDR1 SEHNR, CDR2 FQNEAQ (reference sequence). CDR3 length: 11 amino acids. CDR3 sequence (DNA): TGTGCCAGCAGCCGGACGTATGAGCAGTTCTTC. Its translation: CASSRTYEQFF.

A remark on this clone: A read error may account for a junction end that differs from germline. The gene calls are TRBV12-5 and TRBJ2-5; 8 nucleotides match TRBD2. Germline CDR1 LGHNT, CDR2 FRNRAP. The CDR3 is 16 amino acids. CDR3 residues: CASALGREAPRETQYF. CDR3 nucleotide sequence: TGTGCTAGTGCTTTGGGGCGGGAGGCCCCCCGGGAGACCCAGTACTTC.

This chain connects TRBV11-2 to TRBJ2-7; TRBD2 matches at 11 bases. The CDR3 spans 17 residues. Germline V lookup: CDR1 SGHAT, CDR2 FQNNGV. With V trimmed by 1 base and J by 3 bases, 8 bases remained unmatched. CDR3 coding DNA: TGTGCCAGCAGCTTAGCTAGCGGGAGGTGGGTGGGCTACGAGCAGTACTTC. It codes for CASSLASGRWVGYEQYF.

The rearrangement uses TRBV9 and TRBJ2-7, with 7 bases matching TRBD1. Trimming took 6 bases from V and 3 from J; bases not matched to a gene: 9. Looked up from germline, CDR1 is SGDLS and CDR2 is YYNGEE. The length of the CDR3 is 14 residues. The DNA for the CDR3 is TGTGCCAGCACCGTGGGGACAGAGGTCTACGAGCAGTACTTC. Amino acid sequence: CASTVGTEVYEQYF.

The chain carries TRBV27 and TRBJ1-5, with TRBD1 as a possible D gene (5 bases). The CDR3 runs 17 residues. V lost 5 bases and J lost 4, with 21 bases in between. Germline V gene lookup returns CDR1 MNHEY and CDR2 SMNVEV (reference sequence). The CDR3 sequence: CASSPFGTSRINQPQHF. The CDR3 nucleotides are TGTGCCAGCAGTCCCTTCGGGACGTCCCGCATTAATCAGCCCCAGCATTTT.

A remark on this clone: This sample includes further DNA sequences coding for the same CDR3. CDR3 residues: CASSPGSNEQFF. The DNA of the CDR3 is TGTGCCAGCTCGCCAGGGTCCAATGAGCAGTTCTTC. The rearrangement joins TRBV13 to TRBJ2-1; a possible D gene is TRBD1 (5 bases). V was clipped by 8 bases and J by 6 bases, with 11 bases between them. CDR3 size: 12 residues. Germline V gene lookup returns CDR1 PRHDT and CDR2 FYEKMQ (reference sequence). Supplemented by reference TRBV13 and TRBJ2-1, the full variable domain reads AAGVIQSPRHLIKEKRETATLKCYPIPRHDTVYWYQQGPGQDPQFLISFYEKMQSDKGSIPDRFSAQQFSDYHSELNMSSLELGDSALYFCASSPGSNEQFFGPGTRLTVL.